The T cell receptor (beta chain) under discussion was sequenced for a study of T cell clonotyping in hematopoietic cell transplantation. Study information: Cytoreduction preceded collection of pretransplant recipient samples.

The CDR3 has 15 residues. The germline CDR1 and CDR2 sequences are MNHNS and SASEGT. V was pared by 1 base and J by 8 bases, with 17 bases between. This sample's time point: recipient sample about 28 days before transplant, after cytoreduction. Repertoires were generated with immunoSEQ multiplex PCR, while TCRdb's copy carries only in-frame clones and drops some. The sample holds approximately 39,000 clones; 95% are singletons and the top ten take 1.5% to 2%. The clonotype originates from a man aged 35 to 55 with chronic myeloid leukemia. Some clones in this sample may be carry-over from other donors' samples. The material sequenced was peripheral blood mononuclear cells, taken before stem cell transplant. J is TRBJ1-2 and V is TRBV6-1, with D maybe TRBD1 (6 bases). CDR3 region: CASSEEGVAAKGYTF. The CDR3 nucleotides are TGTGCCAGCAGTGAAGAGGGGGTGGCAGCGAAAGGCTACACCTTC.